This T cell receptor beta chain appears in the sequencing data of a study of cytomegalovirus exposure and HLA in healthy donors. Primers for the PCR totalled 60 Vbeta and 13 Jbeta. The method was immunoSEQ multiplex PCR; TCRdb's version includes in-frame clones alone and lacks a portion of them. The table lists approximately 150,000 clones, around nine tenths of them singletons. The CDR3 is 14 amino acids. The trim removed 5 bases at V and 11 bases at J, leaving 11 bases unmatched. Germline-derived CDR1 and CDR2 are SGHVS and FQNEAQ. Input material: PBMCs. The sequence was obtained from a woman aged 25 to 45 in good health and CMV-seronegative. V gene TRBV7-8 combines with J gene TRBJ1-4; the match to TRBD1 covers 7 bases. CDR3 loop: CASSLPGGGRKLFF. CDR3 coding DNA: TGTGCCAGCAGCCTCCCAGGAGGGGGCCGTAAACTGTTTTTT.